A selection of T cell receptor beta chains follows, all from one sample in a study of Ad26.COV2.S vaccination and SARS-CoV-2 variants. Here immunoSEQ multiplex PCR was the method, and the copy in TCRdb shows in-frame clones only, minus some. The sample comprises hundreds of thousands of clones, around 89% of which are singletons, and around 4.5% rests with the top ten. The material sequenced was peripheral blood, taken in a trial of Ad26.COV2.S vaccine versus placebo. Receptor source: a person between 18 and 60 years old who received the Ad26.COV2.S COVID-19 vaccine or a placebo. Each CDR3 is given with its conserved first and last residue. The D gene is left open where the match is weak. Clone size is not always given. Where it is, it says once, few, many or a class for expanded clones.

v_gene	d_gene	abundance	j_gene	CDR3aa	CDR3nt
TRBV10-3	.	.	TRBJ1-1	CAISESAGPGDTEAFF	TGTGCCATCAGTGAGTCGGCAGGCCCCGGGGACACTGAAGCTTTCTTT
TRBV4-1	.	.	TRBJ2-2	CASSPRHPNTGELFF	TGCGCCAGCAGCCCCCGACATCCGAACACCGGGGAGCTGTTTTTT
TRBV12-3/TRBV12-4	TRBD1	.	TRBJ2-7	CASSFGTGNEQYF	TGTGCCAGCAGTTTCGGGACAGGGAACGAGCAGTACTTC
TRBV5-1	TRBD2	.	TRBJ2-3	CASSSNLAGRTDTQYF	TGCGCCAGCAGCTCGAATCTAGCGGGTAGAACAGATACGCAGTATTTT
TRBV28	.	.	TRBJ2-7	CASSPRALGEQYF	TGTGCCAGCAGCCCCCGGGCTCTTGGCGAGCAGTACTTC
TRBV11-2	.	.	TRBJ2-1	CASSSVKGGTNEQFF	TGTGCCAGCAGCTCCGTTAAGGGGGGTACCAATGAGCAGTTCTTC
TRBV12-3/TRBV12-4	TRBD1	few	TRBJ2-7	CASSRDRAYEQYF	TGTGCCAGCAGCCGGGACAGGGCCTACGAGCAGTACTTC
TRBV2	TRBD1	.	TRBJ2-6	CASRTGGTGANVLTF	TGTGCCAGCAGGACAGGGGGCACTGGGGCCAACGTCCTGACTTTC
TRBV19	.	.	TRBJ2-6	CASSIPLPRAGANVLTF	TGTGCCAGTAGTATCCCTCTCCCAAGGGCCGGGGCCAACGTCCTGACTTTC
TRBV21-1	.	.	TRBJ1-1	CASSNPPQEMNTEAFF	TGTGCCAGCAGCAACCCCCCCCAGGAGATGAACACTGAAGCTTTCTTT
TRBV3-1/TRBV3-2	TRBD1	.	TRBJ2-7	CASSQAVGARGRYEQYF	TGTGCCAGCAGCCAAGCAGTTGGGGCCAGGGGGCGATACGAGCAGTACTTC
TRBV5-5	.	.	TRBJ2-3	CASSFERTDTQYF	TGTGCCAGCAGCTTTGAGCGCACAGATACGCAGTATTTT
TRBV4-3	.	.	TRBJ2-1	CASSQEEGTGVDNEQFF	TGCGCCAGCAGCCAAGAGGAGGGCACAGGGGTGGACAATGAGCAGTTCTTC
TRBV5-1	TRBD2	.	TRBJ2-7	CASRMGASGSIYEQYF	TGCGCCAGCAGGATGGGGGCTAGCGGGAGTATTTACGAGCAGTACTTC
TRBV15	TRBD1	.	TRBJ2-5	CATSRAGQRKTQYF	TGTGCCACCAGCAGAGCGGGACAGCGGAAGACCCAGTACTTC
TRBV28	TRBD1	.	TRBJ2-5	CASSPPRTGTYQETQYF	TGTGCCAGCAGTCCCCCCCGGACAGGGACGTACCAAGAGACCCAGTACTTC
TRBV18	.	.	TRBJ2-1	CASSRRGPGTPSYNEQFF	TGTGCCAGCTCACGTCGAGGACCCGGGACCCCTTCCTACAATGAGCAGTTCTTC
TRBV4-2	TRBD1	.	TRBJ2-7	CASSPLYRGSYEQYF	TGTGCCAGCAGCCCACTTTACAGGGGATCCTACGAGCAGTACTTC
TRBV15	.	.	TRBJ1-5	CATSRDYDSLDQPQHF	TGTGCCACCAGCAGAGATTACGACAGTCTGGATCAGCCCCAGCATTTT
TRBV19	.	.	TRBJ1-2	CASSIGTTIQGLFYGYTF	TGTGCCAGTAGTATTGGGACGACCATCCAAGGGCTATTCTATGGCTACACCTTC
TRBV21-1	.	.	TRBJ2-2	CASSKGRLAGGPTGELFF	TGTGCCAGCAGCAAAGGGAGACTAGCGGGAGGGCCAACCGGGGAGCTGTTTTTT
TRBV7-8	TRBD2	.	TRBJ2-7	CASTLGLAGDYEQYF	TGTGCCAGCACCCTGGGACTAGCGGGGGACTACGAGCAGTACTTC
TRBV19	.	.	TRBJ1-4	CASSMVGRGGEKLFF	TGTGCCAGTAGTATGGTCGGCAGGGGAGGCGAAAAACTGTTTTTT
TRBV3-1/TRBV3-2	.	.	TRBJ2-2	CASSQGQGGTGELFF	TGTGCCAGCAGCCAAGGACAGGGAGGGACCGGGGAGCTGTTTTTT
TRBV7-2	.	.	TRBJ1-2	CASSLATIYGYTF	TGTGCCAGCAGCTTAGCGACAATCTATGGCTACACCTTC
TRBV5-1	.	.	TRBJ2-7	CASSSVIGSYEQYF	TGCGCCAGCAGCTCCGTGATCGGGTCCTACGAGCAGTACTTC
TRBV4-3	.	.	TRBJ1-4	CASSQNPSGAANEKLFF	TGCGCCAGCAGCCAGAACCCCTCTGGGGCAGCGAATGAAAAACTGTTTTTT
TRBV6-5	.	.	TRBJ1-5	CASSFSTGFGNQPQHF	TGTGCCAGCAGTTTTTCTACAGGGTTCGGCAATCAGCCCCAGCATTTT
TRBV14	.	.	TRBJ2-6	CASSQGPVGRSGANVLTF	TGTGCCAGCAGCCAAGGACCGGTAGGAAGATCTGGGGCCAACGTCCTGACTTTC
TRBV3-1/TRBV3-2	TRBD2	.	TRBJ2-5	CASSPVLAGAKTSGETQYF	TGTGCCAGCAGCCCCGTTCTAGCGGGAGCCAAGACGTCGGGAGAGACCCAGTACTTC
TRBV7-3	.	.	TRBJ1-2	CASSSGESNYGYTF	TGTGCCAGCAGCTCGGGAGAGAGTAACTATGGCTACACCTTC
TRBV2	TRBD1	.	TRBJ1-6	CASKGQGLSNSPLHF	TGTGCCAGCAAGGGACAGGGTCTTAGTAATTCACCCCTCCACTTT
TRBV21-1	.	.	TRBJ2-2	CASSKVRNRSNTGELFF	TGTGCCAGCAGCAAAGTACGAAACAGATCGAACACCGGGGAGCTGTTTTTT
TRBV5-6	.	.	TRBJ2-2	CASSLWAGGMNTGELFF	TGTGCCAGCAGCTTGTGGGCAGGCGGCATGAACACCGGGGAGCTGTTTTTT
TRBV13	TRBD2	.	TRBJ2-1	CASSLGLSRLAGGDEQFF	TGTGCCAGCAGCTTAGGCTTATCTAGGCTAGCGGGGGGCGATGAGCAGTTCTTC
TRBV6-1	.	.	TRBJ1-5	CASSEAGGNQPQHF	TGTGCCAGCAGTGAGGCAGGAGGCAATCAGCCCCAGCATTTT
TRBV28	.	.	TRBJ2-7	CASSSFGAKLAYEQYF	TGTGCCAGCAGTTCCTTCGGGGCAAAACTGGCCTACGAGCAGTACTTC
TRBV6-2/TRBV6-3	.	few	TRBJ1-5	CASSSLGNSNQPQHF	TGTGCCAGCAGTTCATTAGGGAATAGCAATCAGCCCCAGCATTTT
TRBV29-1	.	.	TRBJ1-1	CSVSSGTLNTEAFF	TGCAGCGTAAGCTCCGGGACACTTAACACTGAAGCTTTCTTT
TRBV9	TRBD1	.	TRBJ2-3	CASSAFRGFGADTQYF	TGTGCCAGCAGCGCTTTCAGGGGGTTCGGCGCAGATACGCAGTATTTT
TRBV19	.	few	TRBJ1-2	CASSLGVNYGYTF	TGTGCCAGTAGTTTAGGGGTTAACTATGGCTACACCTTC
TRBV28	TRBD1	.	TRBJ2-1	CASSLNPGQGSGDEQFF	TGTGCCAGCAGTTTAAATCCGGGACAGGGGTCCGGAGATGAGCAGTTCTTC
TRBV19	TRBD1	.	TRBJ1-2	CASSIRTGEGDGYTF	TGTGCCAGTAGTATCCGAACAGGGGAGGGTGATGGCTACACCTTC
TRBV11-3	.	once	TRBJ2-2	CASSLSGSAGTGELFF	TGTGCCAGCAGCTTATCTGGGTCGGCGGGCACCGGGGAGCTGTTTTTT
TRBV13	TRBD2	.	TRBJ2-2	CASSKERGGSGELFF	TGTGCCAGCAGTAAGGAGCGGGGGGGCTCCGGGGAGCTGTTTTTT
TRBV6-2/TRBV6-3	.	.	TRBJ1-1	CASSPARGTNTEAFF	TGTGCCAGCAGCCCCGCCCGGGGGACGAACACTGAAGCTTTCTTT
TRBV11-2	.	.	TRBJ1-1	CASSRNPGVEAFF	TGTGCCAGCAGCCGAAACCCAGGGGTAGAAGCTTTCTTT
TRBV5-1	.	once	TRBJ2-6	CASSPWDSGANVLTF	TGCGCCAGCAGCCCTTGGGACTCTGGGGCCAACGTCCTGACTTTC
TRBV10-1	.	.	TRBJ2-1	CASSAAATNNEQFF	TGCGCCAGCAGTGCTGCGGCTACAAACAATGAGCAGTTCTTC
TRBV5-6	.	.	TRBJ2-2	CASSPLGQNTGELFF	TGTGCCAGCAGCCCGCTCGGCCAGAACACCGGGGAGCTGTTTTTT
TRBV6-1	.	.	TRBJ1-5	CASSEQYPNQPQHF	TGTGCCAGCAGTGAACAATACCCCAACCAGCCCCAGCATTTT
TRBV29-1	.	few	TRBJ1-1	CSVGGMSEAFF	TGCAGCGTCGGTGGAATGAGTGAAGCTTTCTTT
TRBV7-9	.	once	TRBJ2-7	CASSWGGGLYEQYF	TGTGCCAGCAGTTGGGGAGGGGGCTTATACGAGCAGTACTTC